This T cell receptor (beta chain) emerged from a study of blood T cell dynamics during melanoma immunotherapy. Looking at the study overall: First-line therapy was either pembrolizumab or nivolumab with ipilimumab for metastatic melanoma.

In regard to this clone: The antigen is unknown.

The germline gives CDR1 MDHEN, CDR2 SYDVKM. The V and J ends lost 5 bases and 1 base, in that order; junction bases with no gene match: 5. The CDR3 sequence is 14 residues long. Study-wide findings and caveats: Unlike progressors, later disease-control patients had W3 repertoires gaining clonality or diversity.

Each bulk PBMC sample had approximately 340 ng DNA loaded. Sequencing was performed with immunoSEQ multiplex PCR; in TCRdb, only in-frame clones are kept and a portion is missing. The table lists 11,000 or so clones, roughly 80% of them singletons, with more than 15% in the top ten. Time point indicated: week 3, after first cycle of checkpoint inhibitor. Response was assessed by RECIST 1.1 at 12 weeks, except two rapid progressors. The source material was blood, sampled from a patient treated with checkpoint blockade. The sequence was collected from a human donor with melanoma. The chain couples TRBV28 to TRBJ2-7, with 7 bases that match TRBD1. CDR3 sequence (DNA): TGTGCCAGCAGTCTGATGGGACAGTCCTACGAGCAGTACTTC. The encoded protein is CASSLMGQSYEQYF.